This T cell receptor beta chain is from a study of cytomegalovirus exposure and HLA in healthy donors. Study outcomes and limitations: Cytomegalovirus-associated TCR beta chains were listed, numbering some 170. Within the data, a cluster of highly shared sequence variants was likely a sequencing artifact. Later findings reportedly placed an Asian-associated ancestry cluster below the roughly 700-donor mean for N-insertions.

This CDR3 is 15 amino acids long. The ends were cut back, 7 bases at V and 0 bases at J, with 13 bases in the middle. Germline V gives CDR1 MNHNY, CDR2 SVGAGI (reference sequence). PCR involved 60 Vbeta and 13 Jbeta primers. The protocol was immunoSEQ multiplex PCR, while the TCRdb copy is restricted to in-frame clones and leaves out a portion. The sample holds approximately 210,000 clones. Concerning this clone itself: Its target is not known.

This clonotype was obtained from a woman between 25 and 40 years old in good health and CMV-seropositive. The sequencing input was PBMCs. The rearrangement joins TRBV6-6 to TRBJ2-1, with D hard to call. CDR3 sequence (DNA): TGTGCCAGCAAAATACCAGACATCTCCTACAATGAGCAGTTCTTC. This encodes CASKIPDISYNEQFF.